The 28 T cell receptor beta chains below all came from one sample that was sequenced in a study of blood T cell repertoires in COVID-19. Profiling relied on immunoSEQ multiplex PCR, and the TCRdb table lists in-frame clones only, not all of them. The sample yields approximately 150,000 clones, roughly 87% seen once. Input material: peripheral blood. These receptors came from a woman between 50 and 59 years old with acute or convalescent COVID-19.

Here the CDR3 DNA reads TGCGCCAGCAGCTTGAGCGGGGGCTCCGAGACCCAGTACTTC. Translating it yields CASSLSGGSETQYF. The chain carries TRBV5-1 and TRBJ2-5; 8 bases are a match to TRBD2. The CDR3 spans 14 residues. Germline lookup yields CDR1 SGHRS and CDR2 YFSETQ. J lost 5 bases, V lost 1 base, and 4 bases had no gene match.

The chain employs TRBV6-5 and TRBJ2-7, with 9 bases identical to TRBD1. This CDR3 spans 16 amino acids. J lost 4 bases, V lost 0 bases, and 7 bases had no gene match. Germline CDR1 and CDR2: MNHEY and SVGAGI. The CDR3 region has the DNA TGTGCCAGCAGTTACTCAGGCACAGGGGGCATTTACGAGCAGTACTTC. This encodes CASSYSGTGGIYEQYF.

This chain uses TRBV7-2 with TRBJ2-3, with D tentatively TRBD2 (6 bases). Trimming removed 4 bases from V and 0 bases from J, with 11 bases in between. The CDR3 runs to 15 residues. Germline-derived CDR1 and CDR2 are SGHTA and FQGNSA. CDR3 DNA: TGTGCCAGCAGCTCCTGGGGGGATAGCACAGATACGCAGTATTTT. Amino acids: CASSSWGDSTDTQYF.

The chain is built from TRBV5-4 and TRBJ1-5, with a possible D match to TRBD1 (5 bases). The germline gives CDR1 SGHNT, CDR2 YYREEE (reference sequence). This CDR3 has 16 amino acids. V shed 6 bases and J shed 1 base, with 17 bases lying between them. In DNA form, the CDR3 reads TGTGCCAGCAAACCCCCGGGGGGTAGAAGCAATCAGCCCCAGCATTTT. Encoded protein: CASKPPGGRSNQPQHF. Complete variable domain (other parts from reference TRBV5-4 and TRBJ1-5): ETGVTQSPTHLIKTRGQQVTLRCSSQSGHNTVSWYQQALGQGPQFIFQYYREEENGRGNFPPRFSGLQFPNYSSELNVNALELDDSALYLCASKPPGGRSNQPQHFGDGTRLSIL.

This clone was observed a few times. The V and J genes are TRBV19 and TRBJ1-5, with 7 positions matching TRBD1. The CDR3 runs to 15 residues. Germline V gene lookup returns CDR1 LNHDA and CDR2 SQIVND (reference sequence). Trimming cost V 6 bases and J 2 bases; bases outside gene matches: 7. CDR3 protein: CASSVQGKGNQPQHF. The CDR3 region has the DNA TGTGCCAGTAGCGTACAGGGGAAGGGCAATCAGCCCCAGCATTTT.

The chain employs TRBV7-3 and TRBJ2-1; no clear D. Germline values: CDR1 SGHTA, CDR2 FQGTGA. The V and J ends lost 5 bases and 0 bases respectively, with 14 bases between them. The CDR3 contains 16 residues. This CDR3 is CASSPLLRLSYNEQFF. The CDR3 DNA follows: TGTGCCAGCAGCCCGTTACTGAGGCTCTCCTACAATGAGCAGTTCTTC.

This clone was counted once. This chain joins TRBV3-1 (or the pseudogene TRBV3-2) and TRBJ2-1; TRBD2 matches 9 bases. The germline V gene has CDR1 LGHDT and CDR2 YNNKEL (reference sequence). The CDR3 length is 14 residues. V was clipped by 4 bases and J by 3 bases; unmatched bases: 1. CDR3 DNA: TGTGCCAGCAGCCCTAGCGGGAACTACAATGAGCAGTTCTTC. The encoded protein is CASSPSGNYNEQFF.

The chain couples TRBV30 to TRBJ2-6; D gene unclear. Germline V gene data show CDR1 as GTSNPN and CDR2 as SVGIG (reference sequence). V dropped 5 bases and J dropped 1 base, with 3 bases sitting between them. The CDR3 consists of 12 residues. Here the CDR3 reads CAWSSGANVLTF. CDR3 nucleotide sequence: TGTGCCTGGTCATCTGGGGCCAACGTCCTGACTTTC.

V usage is TRBV27 and J usage is TRBJ2-1; 7 nucleotides agree with TRBD2. CDR1 and CDR2 from the germline V gene are MNHEY and SMNVEV (reference sequence). The CDR3 covers 17 residues. After removal of 4 bases from V and 0 bases from J, the junction contained 9 bases not matched to a gene. The CDR3 DNA reads TGTGCCAGCAGTTCGGTGACGGGAGGTTACTCCTACAATGAGCAGTTCTTC. Translated, it gives CASSSVTGGYSYNEQFF.

The sample holds one count of this clone. The rearrangement links TRBV29-1 to TRBJ1-3; no clear D gene. This CDR3 comprises 11 residues. Looked up from germline, CDR1 is SQVTM and CDR2 is ANQGSEA. The DNA of the CDR3 is TGCCCCCTCCGCTCTGGAAACACCATATATTTT. It translates to CPLRSGNTIYF.

The chain joins TRBV5-4 to TRBJ1-2; a possible D gene is TRBD1 (6 bases). CDR3 size: 16 residues. Deletions cut 4 bases from V and 4 bases from J, with 20 bases between. In germline, CDR1 is SGHNT, CDR2 YYREEE (reference sequence). In nucleotides, the CDR3 is TGTGCCAGCAGCCTGAAACAGGGTCCGGGAGGCTATGGCTACACCTTC. It yields the protein CASSLKQGPGGYGYTF.

This chain links TRBV6-1 with TRBJ1-1; D perhaps matches TRBD1 (6 bases). This CDR3 region has 16 residues. The ends were cut back, 2 bases at V and 7 bases at J, with 20 bases in the middle. The germline V gene has CDR1 MNHNS and CDR2 SASEGT. DNA of the CDR3: TGTGCCAGCAGTGAAAGGGTGCAGGGGATTTCAGATGAAGCTTTCTTT. As protein: CASSERVQGISDEAFF.

This clone has a single count. The genes are TRBV7-2 and TRBJ2-3; 11 nucleotides line up with TRBD2. Germline values: CDR1 SGHTA, CDR2 FQGNSA. CDR3 length: 17 amino acids. V trimming: 7 bases; J trimming: 4 bases; junction bases outside the gene matches: 13. Here the CDR3 reads CASTVHLSGGAADTQYF. The CDR3 coding sequence is TGTGCCAGCACCGTCCACCTTAGCGGGGGGGCCGCAGATACGCAGTATTTT.

The V gene is TRBV6-1, the J gene TRBJ2-1, with a weak D call TRBD2 (5 bases). Trimming stripped 3 bases from V and 3 bases from J, with 9 bases between. Germline V CDR1 and CDR2: MNHNS, SASEGT. The CDR3 sequence is 14 residues long. CDR3 DNA sequence: TGTGCCAGCAGTGATTTTGGAGGCTACAATGAGCAGTTCTTC. This gives the protein CASSDFGGYNEQFF.

The CDR3 sequence: CASGPGQGTDTQYF. CDR3 in DNA: TGCGCCAGCGGGCCGGGACAGGGCACAGATACGCAGTATTTT. The chain employs TRBV5-1 and TRBJ2-3; 8 nucleotides match TRBD1. The ends lost 7 bases at V and 1 base at J; junction bases unmatched: 5. The CDR3 is 14 residues long. Per the germline V gene, CDR1 is SGHRS and CDR2 is YFSETQ.

V is TRBV10-2 and J is TRBJ1-1; D is ambiguous. This CDR3 has 14 amino acids. CDR1 is WSHSY, CDR2 SAAADI, per germline. The germline V and J ends were trimmed by 7 bases and 5 bases, with 17 bases remaining between them. The CDR3 nucleotides are TGCGCCAGCACCTGGGATTTGGAGGAGACTGAAGCTTTCTTT. As protein: CASTWDLEETEAFF.

The V gene is TRBV19, the J gene TRBJ1-2, with a tentative D call TRBD1 (6 bases). Deletions cut 9 bases from V and 0 bases from J, with 17 bases between. Germline V CDR1 and CDR2: LNHDA, SQIVND (reference sequence). This CDR3 comprises 15 residues. For the CDR3, the DNA is TGTGCCAGCAGAAAAATACAGGGTTCTAACTATGGCTACACCTTC. Its translation is CASRKIQGSNYGYTF.

The chain uses TRBV9 and TRBJ2-7, with 11 bases that match TRBD1. Germline CDR1 reads SGDLS; CDR2 reads YYNGEE. The V and J ends lost 5 bases and 3 bases, in that order; junction bases with no gene match: 4. CDR3 length equals 14 residues. The DNA for the CDR3 is TGTGCCAGCAGGCGGGGGACAGGGGGCTACGAGCAGTACTTC. This translates into CASRRGTGGYEQYF.

This clone was observed once. The chain uses TRBV9 and TRBJ1-4, with a weak D call TRBD1 (6 bases). This CDR3 spans 15 amino acids. Germline V CDR1 and CDR2: SGDLS, YYNGEE. Trimming shortened V by 3 bases and J by 3 bases, and 12 bases separated the two germline ends. The CDR3 loop is CASSAGQIPNEKLFF. For the CDR3, the DNA is TGTGCCAGCAGCGCCGGACAGATCCCTAATGAAAAACTGTTTTTT.

V and J are TRBV5-6 and TRBJ1-5; D might be TRBD1 (6 bases). CDR3 length: 13 amino acids. CDR1 and CDR2 from the germline V gene are SGHDT and YYEEEE. Trimming left V 4 bases short and J 4 bases short, with 9 bases between. The CDR3 region is CASSAGQNQPQHF. CDR3 bases: TGTGCCAGCAGCGCTGGACAGAATCAGCCCCAGCATTTT.

The chain couples TRBV5-1 to TRBJ1-4, with a weak D call TRBD1 (5 bases). V was trimmed by 0 bases and J by 3 bases, leaving 12 bases between them. The length of the CDR3 is 16 residues. Germline V gene sequence: CDR1 SGHRS, CDR2 YFSETQ. The CDR3 loop reads CASSLAQGRANEKLFF. CDR3 DNA: TGCGCCAGCAGCTTGGCTCAGGGAAGGGCTAATGAAAAACTGTTTTTT.

This rearrangement joins TRBV7-2 to TRBJ1-6, with TRBD1 identical over 8 bases. Per the germline V gene, CDR1 is SGHTA and CDR2 is FQGNSA. J gave up 2 bases and V 7 bases, and 10 bases lay outside the gene matches. This CDR3 has 17 residues. The CDR3 DNA reads TGTGCCAGCACTCCCCCGGGGACAGGTGCCTATAATTCACCCCTCCACTTT. It specifies CASTPPGTGAYNSPLHF.

This chain links TRBV27 with TRBJ1-2; D unclear. Germline V gene sequence: CDR1 MNHEY, CDR2 SMNVEV (reference sequence). Trimming pared 6 bases from V and 3 bases from J, leaving 8 bases between. The CDR3 has 12 amino acids. The CDR3 spells CASRRGDYGYTF. In DNA, the CDR3 is TGTGCCAGCAGGAGAGGAGACTATGGCTACACCTTC.

The J gene is TRBJ2-7, the V gene TRBV5-4; TRBD1 is a possible D gene (5 bases). The germline V gene has CDR1 SGHNT and CDR2 YYREEE (reference sequence). CDR3 size: 14 residues. V lost 0 bases, J lost 3 bases, and 10 bases lay in between. The DNA for the CDR3 is TGTGCCAGCAGCTTGGGGCAGGGCTTCTACGAGCAGTACTTC. The encoded protein is CASSLGQGFYEQYF.

V usage is TRBV3-1 (or the pseudogene TRBV3-2) and J usage is TRBJ1-4, with D maybe TRBD1 (6 bases). Germline lookup yields CDR1 LGHDT and CDR2 YNNKEL (reference sequence). Trimming stripped 2 bases from V and 5 bases from J, with 15 bases between. CDR3 length: 16 residues. The CDR3: CASSQMGTRKNEKLFF. CDR3 nucleotides: TGTGCCAGCAGCCAAATGGGGACAAGAAAAAATGAAAAACTGTTTTTT.

V usage is TRBV6-2 or TRBV6-3 and J usage is TRBJ2-1; TRBD2 agrees at 7 bases. The germline gives CDR1 MNHEY, CDR2 SVGEGT. Trimming took 2 bases from V and 1 from J; bases not matched to a gene: 5. There are 16 residues in the CDR3. The CDR3 is CASSYRRELSYNEQFF. In DNA, the CDR3 is TGTGCCAGCAGTTACAGGCGGGAGCTATCCTACAATGAGCAGTTCTTC.

V usage is TRBV7-3 and J usage is TRBJ1-1, with TRBD1 matching 7 bases. CDR3 size: 14 residues. After removal of 5 bases from V and 1 base from J, the junction contained 4 bases not matched to a gene. Germline V gene sequence: CDR1 SGHTA, CDR2 FQGTGA. The CDR3: CASSPGTANTEAFF. The CDR3 region has the DNA TGTGCCAGCAGCCCCGGGACAGCGAACACTGAAGCTTTCTTT. Full variable domain (outside the CDR3, taken from reference TRBV7-3 and TRBJ1-1): GAGVSQTPSNKVTEKGKYVELRCDPISGHTALYWYRQSLGQGPEFLIYFQGTGAADDSGLPNDRFFAVRPEGSVSTLKIQRTERGDSAVYLCASSPGTANTEAFFGQGTRLTVV.

The J gene is TRBJ2-1, the V gene TRBV3-1 (or the pseudogene TRBV3-2), with TRBD2 matching over 8 bases. Trimming took 1 base from V and 5 from J; bases not matched to a gene: 1. Germline CDR1 LGHDT, CDR2 YNNKEL (reference sequence). The CDR3 is 14 amino acids. CDR3: CASSQAAGDNEQFF. The CDR3, as DNA: TGTGCCAGCAGCCAAGCAGCGGGGGACAATGAGCAGTTCTTC.